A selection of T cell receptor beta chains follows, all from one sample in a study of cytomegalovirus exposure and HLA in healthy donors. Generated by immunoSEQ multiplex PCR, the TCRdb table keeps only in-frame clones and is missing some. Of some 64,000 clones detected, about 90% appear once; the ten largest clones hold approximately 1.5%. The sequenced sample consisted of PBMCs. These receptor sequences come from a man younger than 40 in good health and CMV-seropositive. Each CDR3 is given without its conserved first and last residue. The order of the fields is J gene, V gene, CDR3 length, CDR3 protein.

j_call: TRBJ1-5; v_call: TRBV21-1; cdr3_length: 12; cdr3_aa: ASSKERGGEPQH
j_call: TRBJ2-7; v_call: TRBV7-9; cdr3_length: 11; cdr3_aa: ASSLPVSYEQY
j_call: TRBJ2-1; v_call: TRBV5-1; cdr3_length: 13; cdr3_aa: ASSLAGLAGNGQF
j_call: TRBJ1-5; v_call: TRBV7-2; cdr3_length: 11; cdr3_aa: ASSRTANQPQH
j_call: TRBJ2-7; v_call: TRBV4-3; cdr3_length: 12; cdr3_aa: ASSQVSGTYEQY
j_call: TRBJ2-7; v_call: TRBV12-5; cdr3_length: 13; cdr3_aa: ASGFGRQAIEEQY
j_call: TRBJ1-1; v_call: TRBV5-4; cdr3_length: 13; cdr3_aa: ASSLARQGDAEAF
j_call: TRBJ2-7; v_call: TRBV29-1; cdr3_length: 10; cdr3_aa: SGLLGPTEQY
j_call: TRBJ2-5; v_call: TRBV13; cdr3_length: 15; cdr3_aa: ASSSPGLAGLGETQY
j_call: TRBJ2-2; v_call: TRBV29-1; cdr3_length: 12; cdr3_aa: SGGPAGSAGELF
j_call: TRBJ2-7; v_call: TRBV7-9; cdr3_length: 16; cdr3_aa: SSSPSLAGLAGSYEQY
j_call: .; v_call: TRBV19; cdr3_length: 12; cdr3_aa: ASSGGTSVDEQY
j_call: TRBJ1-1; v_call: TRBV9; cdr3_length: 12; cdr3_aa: ASRVGTGGTEAF
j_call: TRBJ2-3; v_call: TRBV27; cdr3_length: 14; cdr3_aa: ASSPGRVYGTDTQY
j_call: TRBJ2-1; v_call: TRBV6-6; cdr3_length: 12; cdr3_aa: ASRSTSSYNEQF
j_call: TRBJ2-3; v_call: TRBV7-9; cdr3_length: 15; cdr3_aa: SSILGLAEWDTDTQY
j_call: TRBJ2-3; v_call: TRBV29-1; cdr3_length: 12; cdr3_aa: SVPMAGGIDTQY
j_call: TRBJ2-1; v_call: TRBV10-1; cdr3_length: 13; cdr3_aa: ASWGLAGARGEQF
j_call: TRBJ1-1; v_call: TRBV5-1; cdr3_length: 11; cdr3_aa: ASSLGRGAEAF
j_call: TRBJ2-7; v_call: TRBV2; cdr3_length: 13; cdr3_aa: ASSMDSSLPYEQY
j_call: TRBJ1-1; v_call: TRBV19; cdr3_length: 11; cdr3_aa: ASSRRQNTEAF
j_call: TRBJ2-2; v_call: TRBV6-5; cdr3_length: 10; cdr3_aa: ASSRLAGGLF
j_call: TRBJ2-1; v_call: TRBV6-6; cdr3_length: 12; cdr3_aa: ASITSGRTDEQF
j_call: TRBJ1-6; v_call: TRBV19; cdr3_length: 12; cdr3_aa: ASSTGTTNSPLH
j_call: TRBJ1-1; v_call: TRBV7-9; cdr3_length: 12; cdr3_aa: ASSSAPTSTEAF
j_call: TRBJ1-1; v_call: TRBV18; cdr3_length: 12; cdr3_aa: ASSPSQANTEAF
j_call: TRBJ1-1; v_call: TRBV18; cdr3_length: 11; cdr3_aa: ASSPGQYTEAF
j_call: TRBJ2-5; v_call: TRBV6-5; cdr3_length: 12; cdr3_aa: ASSSGRGQETQY
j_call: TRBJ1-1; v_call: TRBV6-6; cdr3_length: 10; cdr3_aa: ASSYSHSEAF
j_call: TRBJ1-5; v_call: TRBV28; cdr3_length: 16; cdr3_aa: ASIHTGRGEIGNQPQH
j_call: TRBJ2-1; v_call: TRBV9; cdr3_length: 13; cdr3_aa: ASSGRNSFYNEQF
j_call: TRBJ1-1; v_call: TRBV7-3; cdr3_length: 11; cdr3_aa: ASSLYSATEAF
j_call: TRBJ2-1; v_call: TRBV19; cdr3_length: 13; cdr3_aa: ASSTRQGRYNEQF
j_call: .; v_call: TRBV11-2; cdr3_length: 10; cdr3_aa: ASSLEMGEQY
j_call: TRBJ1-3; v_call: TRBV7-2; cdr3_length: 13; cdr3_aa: ASSLEAGTGNTIY
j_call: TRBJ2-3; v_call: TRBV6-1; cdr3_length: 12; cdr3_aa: ASGPSGSTDTQY
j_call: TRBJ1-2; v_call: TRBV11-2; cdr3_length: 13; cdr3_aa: ASSDRDTTNYGYT
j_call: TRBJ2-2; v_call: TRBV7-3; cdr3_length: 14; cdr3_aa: ASSRTSGANTGELF
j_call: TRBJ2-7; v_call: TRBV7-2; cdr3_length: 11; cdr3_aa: ASSLSEDWEQY
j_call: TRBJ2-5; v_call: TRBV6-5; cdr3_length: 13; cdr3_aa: ASRGNRVGQETQY
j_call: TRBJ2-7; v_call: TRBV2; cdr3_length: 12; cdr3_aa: ASSDRTGGNEQY
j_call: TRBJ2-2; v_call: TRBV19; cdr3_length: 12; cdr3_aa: ASKAGVGTGELF
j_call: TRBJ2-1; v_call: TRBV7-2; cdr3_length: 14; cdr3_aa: ASSLARGAPINEQF
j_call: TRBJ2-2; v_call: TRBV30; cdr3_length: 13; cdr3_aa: AWKSGNTNTGELF